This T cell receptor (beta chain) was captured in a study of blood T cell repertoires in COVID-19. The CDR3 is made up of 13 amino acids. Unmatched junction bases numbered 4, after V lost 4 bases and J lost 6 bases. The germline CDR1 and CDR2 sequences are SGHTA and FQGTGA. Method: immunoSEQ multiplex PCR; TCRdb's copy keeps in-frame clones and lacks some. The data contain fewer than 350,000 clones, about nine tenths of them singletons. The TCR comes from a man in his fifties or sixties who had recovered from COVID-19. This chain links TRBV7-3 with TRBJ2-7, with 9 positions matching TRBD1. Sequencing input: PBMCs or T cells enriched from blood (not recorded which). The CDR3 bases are TGTGCCAGCAGCTCGGGACAGGGACTCGAGCAGTACTTC. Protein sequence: CASSSGQGLEQYF.